A selection of T cell receptor beta chains follows, all from one sample in a study of radiotherapy plus CTLA-4 blockade in lung cancer. Method: immunoSEQ multiplex PCR; TCRdb's copy keeps in-frame clones and lacks some. The sample shows around 82,000 clones, roughly 86% of them seen only once. The source was peripheral blood, collected from a patient treated with radiotherapy plus ipilimumab. The receptor set was obtained from a human donor with non-small cell lung cancer that progressed on radiotherapy plus ipilimumab. Each CDR3 is given with its conserved first and last residue. D genes are given only for firm matches. Only part of the rows carry a size: once, few, many, or a class if the clone is expanded.

D	size	V	J	DNA	CDR3
TRBD1	NA	TRBV5-1	TRBJ1-4	TGCGCCAGCAGCTTGGGAGTGGGACAGGATAATGAAAAACTGTTTTTT	CASSLGVGQDNEKLFF
NA	NA	TRBV7-9	TRBJ2-7	TGTGCCAGCAGCTTATTAGGGCTCGAGCAGTACTTC	CASSLLGLEQYF
NA	NA	TRBV5-1	TRBJ2-2	TGCGCCAGCAGCTTGAGGCAGGGGATCGGGGAGCTGTTTTTT	CASSLRQGIGELFF
TRBD2	NA	TRBV19	TRBJ2-7	TGTGCCACTACTAGACTAGCGGGAGGCATCTACGAGCAGTACTTC	CATTRLAGGIYEQYF
NA	NA	TRBV19	TRBJ2-1	TGTGCCAGTAGTATGTCTTGGGGGAGTGAGCAGTTCTTC	CASSMSWGSEQFF
TRBD2	NA	TRBV6-6	TRBJ2-7	TGTGCCAGCAGCCCCCGAACCATGACTAGCGGGAGGGGAGAGTACTTC	CASSPRTMTSGRGEYF
NA	NA	TRBV7-8	TRBJ2-5	TGTGCCAGCAGCCCCCCCAATTGGTGGGGGGTGGAGACCCAGTACTTC	CASSPPNWWGVETQYF
NA	NA	TRBV7-7	TRBJ1-3	TGTGCCAGCAGCTTAGCCGCCGGGACGGATGGAAACACCATATATTTT	CASSLAAGTDGNTIYF
TRBD1	NA	TRBV7-3	TRBJ2-1	TGTGCCAGCAGCCTCAAGGTCTGGGACAGGTTCAATGAGCAGTTCTTC	CASSLKVWDRFNEQFF
TRBD2	NA	TRBV19	TRBJ2-3	TGTGCCAGTAGTATTCGACTAGCGGGGGGGACTAGCACAGATACGCAGTATTTT	CASSIRLAGGTSTDTQYF
NA	NA	TRBV28	TRBJ2-5	TGTGCCAGCAGGTGGGGGACTCAAGAGACCCAGTACTTC	CASRWGTQETQYF
NA	NA	TRBV27	TRBJ2-5	TGTGCCACCCAAGCGCTGGGGGAGACCCAGTACTTC	CATQALGETQYF
NA	NA	TRBV6-5	TRBJ2-1	TGTGCCAGCAGTCCCGGACCCGGTCCCAATGAGCAGTTCTTC	CASSPGPGPNEQFF
TRBD2	NA	TRBV5-1	TRBJ2-3	TGCGCCAGCAGCTTGGGACTAGCGGGAAGCACAGATACGCAGTATTTT	CASSLGLAGSTDTQYF
NA	NA	TRBV5-1	TRBJ2-3	TGCGCCAGCAGCTTGTCTGTTGGCGGGGCGACCTTCACAGATACGCAGTATTTT	CASSLSVGGATFTDTQYF
NA	NA	TRBV27	TRBJ2-7	TGTGCCAGCAGTTCCCAAACGAACCCGAATCCGCCCTACGAGCAGTACTTC	CASSSQTNPNPPYEQYF
TRBD1	NA	TRBV18	TRBJ1-4	TGTGCCAGCTCACCACCGAATCAGGGGGATAATGAAAAACTGTTTTTT	CASSPPNQGDNEKLFF
NA	NA	TRBV19	TRBJ1-6	TGTGCCAGTAGTGTGTTAAGGGGCGGCGCCTATAATTCACCCCTCCACTTT	CASSVLRGGAYNSPLHF
NA	NA	TRBV20-1	TRBJ1-2	TGCAGTGCTACAGGGAGATATGGCTACACCTTC	CSATGRYGYTF
NA	NA	TRBV6-5	TRBJ2-7	TGTGCCAGCAGTTACTCGAAAATCAGCCACGAGCAGTACTTC	CASSYSKISHEQYF
TRBD2	once	TRBV4-1	TRBJ2-3	TGCGCCAGCAGCCCGACCGGGACTAGTCAGTATTTT	CASSPTGTSQYF
TRBD1	NA	TRBV28	TRBJ1-6	TGTGCCAGCAGTTTAGGACAGGGAATAAATTCACCCCTCCACTTT	CASSLGQGINSPLHF
NA	NA	TRBV15	TRBJ2-1	TGTGCCACCAGCAGAGATCATTGGGTTGAAGGGGACAATGAGCAGTTCTTC	CATSRDHWVEGDNEQFF
NA	NA	TRBV10-3	TRBJ2-3	TGTGCCATCAGGGCGGACTCTAGCACAGATACGCAGTATTTT	CAIRADSSTDTQYF
NA	NA	TRBV4-3	TRBJ1-6	TGCGCCAGCAGCCAAGATGTGGATTCACCCCTCCACTTT	CASSQDVDSPLHF
NA	NA	TRBV6-6	TRBJ2-7	TGTGCCAGCAGTTACATACAGGGTGACGAGCAGTACTTC	CASSYIQGDEQYF
TRBD1	NA	TRBV18	TRBJ1-1	TGTGCCAGCTCACCGGGACAGGGCGGCACTGAAGCTTTCTTT	CASSPGQGGTEAFF
TRBD1	NA	TRBV6-5	TRBJ2-7	TGTGCCAGCAGTTCTCGGGACAGGGAGTCCTACGAGCAGTACTTC	CASSSRDRESYEQYF
TRBD2	NA	TRBV7-4	TRBJ2-2	TGTGCCAGCAGAGGGACTAGCAACGGGGAGCTGTTTTTT	CASRGTSNGELFF
NA	NA	TRBV5-1	TRBJ1-1	TGCGCCAGCAGCCTGACCGGCCGCGAAATGAACACTGAAGCTTTCTTT	CASSLTGREMNTEAFF
NA	NA	TRBV6-5	TRBJ1-2	TGTGCCAGCAACAACGGGCAGGGCTATGGCTACACCTTC	CASNNGQGYGYTF
NA	NA	TRBV21-1	TRBJ1-2	TGTGCCAGCAGCAAAGTCCCACAGGGACAAAAAGGGTATGGCTACACCTTC	CASSKVPQGQKGYGYTF
NA	NA	TRBV19	TRBJ2-7	TGTGCCAGTAGTATCGGGGGCGACAGTTCCTACGAGCAGTACTTC	CASSIGGDSSYEQYF
TRBD2	NA	TRBV4-1	TRBJ2-7	TGCGCCAGCAGCCAAGATCTCCCTAGCGGGATAGTCTCCTACGAGCAGTACTTC	CASSQDLPSGIVSYEQYF
NA	NA	TRBV5-1	TRBJ1-3	TGCGCCAGCAGCTTGGACCACTCTGGAAACACCATATATTTT	CASSLDHSGNTIYF
NA	NA	TRBV6-5	TRBJ2-7	TGTGCCAGCAGGGAACCGGGGCTGGCCTACGAGCAGTACTTC	CASREPGLAYEQYF
TRBD1	NA	TRBV19	TRBJ1-2	TGTGCCAGTAGTATCGGGACAGGCATTATATACTATGGCTACACCTTC	CASSIGTGIIYYGYTF
NA	NA	TRBV29-1	TRBJ1-2	TGCAGCGCTGAAGGACAGTACTATGGCTACACCTTC	CSAEGQYYGYTF
TRBD2	NA	TRBV28	TRBJ2-3	TGTGCCTTGGGACTAAGCACAGATACGCAGTATTTT	CALGLSTDTQYF
NA	NA	TRBV5-5	TRBJ2-7	TGTGCCAGCAGCTTGTGGTGGTACGGGGGCGAGCAGTACTTC	CASSLWWYGGEQYF
NA	NA	TRBV9	TRBJ1-2	TGTGCCAGCAGCGCACCCGTGACACGGGGCTATGGCTACACCTTC	CASSAPVTRGYGYTF
NA	NA	TRBV5-6	TRBJ2-1	TGTGCCAGCAACAGGGCCAGTAGAGGCTACAATGAGCAGTTCTTC	CASNRASRGYNEQFF
NA	NA	TRBV15	TRBJ1-6	TGTGCCACCAGCCAACAGTATAATTCACCCCTCCACTTT	CATSQQYNSPLHF
TRBD2	NA	TRBV30	TRBJ2-7	TGTGCCTGGAGTCCGAGCGGGGTACCCTACGAGCAGTACTTC	CAWSPSGVPYEQYF
TRBD1	few	TRBV6-1	TRBJ1-1	TGTGCCAGCAGTGGGGGGGACAGGGGGCGTTGGAAGGTCACTGAAGCTTTCTTT	CASSGGDRGRWKVTEAFF
NA	NA	TRBV6-1	TRBJ2-6	TGTGCCAGCAGGAGTTCTGGGGCCAACGTCCTGACTTTC	CASRSSGANVLTF
TRBD1	NA	TRBV5-6	TRBJ2-7	TGTGCCAGCAGAACCGGGACAGGGGGAGTCGAGCAGTACTTC	CASRTGTGGVEQYF
TRBD2	NA	TRBV10-3	TRBJ2-3	TGTGCCATCAGTGAGTACACTAGCGGGGGGGCATCAGATACGCAGTATTTT	CAISEYTSGGASDTQYF
NA	NA	TRBV20-1	TRBJ1-6	TGCAGTCTAGGCACTCATTCACCCCTCCACTTT	CSLGTHSPLHF
NA	NA	TRBV6-5	TRBJ1-5	TGTGCCAGCAGTCTTACTCATCCTAGCAATCAGCCCCAGCATTTT	CASSLTHPSNQPQHF
NA	NA	TRBV9	TRBJ2-1	TGTGCCAGCAGCCCCGACAGCCTGAACAATGAGCAGTTCTTC	CASSPDSLNNEQFF
NA	once	TRBV4-1	TRBJ2-7	TGCGCCAGCAGCCAAGAATGGGGGGTCTACGAGCAGTACTTC	CASSQEWGVYEQYF
NA	NA	TRBV5-4	TRBJ2-5	TGTGCCAGCAGCTTGGGTCAGGGAGTCCAAGAGACCCAGTACTTC	CASSLGQGVQETQYF
NA	once	TRBV2	TRBJ2-2	TGTGCCAGCAGTGAAAGAGGGGGATGGACCGGGGAGCTGTTTTTT	CASSERGGWTGELFF
NA	NA	TRBV9	TRBJ1-1	TGTGCCAGCAGCGTAGAGGTCAGGAACACTGAAGCTTTCTTT	CASSVEVRNTEAFF
NA	NA	TRBV2	TRBJ2-2	TGTGCCAGCAGTGTTCGAGGGTCTGGCACCGGGGAGCTGTTTTTT	CASSVRGSGTGELFF
NA	once	TRBV6-1	TRBJ1-5	TGTGCCAGCAGTGAAGTGGCTCTGCATATAGCCAATCAGCCCCAGCATTTT	CASSEVALHIANQPQHF
TRBD1	once	TRBV7-9	TRBJ1-1	TGTGCCAGCAGCCCCCGACAGGGTGACACTGAAGCTTTCTTT	CASSPRQGDTEAFF
NA	NA	TRBV6-5	TRBJ1-2	TGTGCCAGCAGCAACTATCACGACGGGGGCGACGGCTACACCTTC	CASSNYHDGGDGYTF